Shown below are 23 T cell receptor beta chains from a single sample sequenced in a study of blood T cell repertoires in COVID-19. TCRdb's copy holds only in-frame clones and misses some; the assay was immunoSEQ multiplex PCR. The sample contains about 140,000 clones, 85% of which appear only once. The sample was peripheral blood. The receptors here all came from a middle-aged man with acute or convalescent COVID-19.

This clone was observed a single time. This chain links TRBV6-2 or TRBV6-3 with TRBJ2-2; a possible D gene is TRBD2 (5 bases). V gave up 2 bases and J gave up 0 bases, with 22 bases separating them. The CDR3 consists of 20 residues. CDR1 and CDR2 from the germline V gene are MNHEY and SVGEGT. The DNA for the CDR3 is TGTGCCAGCAGTTACCCCCAAGGTCCTAGCCAACGATCGAACACCGGGGAGCTGTTTTTT. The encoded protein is CASSYPQGPSQRSNTGELFF.

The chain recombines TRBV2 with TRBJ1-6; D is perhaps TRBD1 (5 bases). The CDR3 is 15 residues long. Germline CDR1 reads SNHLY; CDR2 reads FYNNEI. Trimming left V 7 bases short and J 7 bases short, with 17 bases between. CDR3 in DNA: TGTGCCAGCACCGCGGGGCAGGCCTGGAATTCACCCCTCCACTTT. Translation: CASTAGQAWNSPLHF.

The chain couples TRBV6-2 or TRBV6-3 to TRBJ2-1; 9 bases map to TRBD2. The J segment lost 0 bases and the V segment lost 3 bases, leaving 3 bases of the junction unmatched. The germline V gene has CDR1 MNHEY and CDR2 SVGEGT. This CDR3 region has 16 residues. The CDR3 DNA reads TGTGCCAGCAGTTATGGGACTAGCTTCTCCTACAATGAGCAGTTCTTC. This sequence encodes CASSYGTSFSYNEQFF.

This CDR3 reads CAWSDDRAGYGYTF. The CDR3 bases are TGTGCCTGGAGCGATGACAGGGCCGGGTATGGCTACACCTTC. This sequence joins TRBV30 and TRBJ1-2, with 7 nucleotides matching TRBD1. This CDR3 has 14 residues. With 3 bases clipped from V and 5 bases from J, the junction kept 9 bases outside the gene matches. Germline CDR1 GTSNPN, CDR2 SVGIG (reference sequence).

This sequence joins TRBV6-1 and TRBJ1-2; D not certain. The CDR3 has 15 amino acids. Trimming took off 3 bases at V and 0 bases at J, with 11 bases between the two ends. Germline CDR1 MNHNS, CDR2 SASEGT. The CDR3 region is CASSESSIANYGYTF. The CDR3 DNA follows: TGTGCCAGCAGTGAGTCCTCTATCGCTAACTATGGCTACACCTTC.

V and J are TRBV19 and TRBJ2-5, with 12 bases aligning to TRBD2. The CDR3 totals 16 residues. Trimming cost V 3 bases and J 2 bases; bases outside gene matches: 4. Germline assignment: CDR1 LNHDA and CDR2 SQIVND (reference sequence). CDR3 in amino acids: CASSIGTSGPQETQYF. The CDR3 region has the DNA TGTGCCAGTAGTATTGGGACTAGCGGGCCACAAGAGACCCAGTACTTC.

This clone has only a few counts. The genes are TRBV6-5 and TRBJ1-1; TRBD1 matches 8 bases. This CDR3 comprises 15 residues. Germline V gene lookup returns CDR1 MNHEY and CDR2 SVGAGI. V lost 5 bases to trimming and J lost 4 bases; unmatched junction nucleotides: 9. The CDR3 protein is CASSPWTGTGTEAFF. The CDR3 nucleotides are TGTGCCAGCAGTCCCTGGACAGGGACGGGCACTGAAGCTTTCTTT.

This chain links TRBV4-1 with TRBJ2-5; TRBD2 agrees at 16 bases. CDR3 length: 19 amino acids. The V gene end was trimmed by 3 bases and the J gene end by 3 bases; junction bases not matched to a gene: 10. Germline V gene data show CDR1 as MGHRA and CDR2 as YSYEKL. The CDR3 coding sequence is TGCGCCAGCAGCCACCCGGGACTAGCGGGAGGGCCGGGGAAAGAGACCCAGTACTTC. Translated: CASSHPGLAGGPGKETQYF.

The chain's CDR3 is CASSYGGERGETQYF. The CDR3 DNA reads TGTGCCAGCAGTTACGGTGGGGAGCGGGGAGAGACCCAGTACTTC. This chain joins TRBV6-6 and TRBJ2-5, with 7 bases matching TRBD2. The V and J ends lost 2 bases and 4 bases, in that order; junction bases with no gene match: 7. Germline loops: CDR1 MNHNY, CDR2 SVGAGI (reference sequence). The length of the CDR3 is 15 residues.

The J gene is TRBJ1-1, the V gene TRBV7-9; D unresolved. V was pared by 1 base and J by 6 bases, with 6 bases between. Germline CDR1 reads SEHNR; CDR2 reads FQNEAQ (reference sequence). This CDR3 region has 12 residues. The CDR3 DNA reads TGTGCCAGCAGCTTAGACAGATCTGAAGCTTTCTTT. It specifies CASSLDRSEAFF.

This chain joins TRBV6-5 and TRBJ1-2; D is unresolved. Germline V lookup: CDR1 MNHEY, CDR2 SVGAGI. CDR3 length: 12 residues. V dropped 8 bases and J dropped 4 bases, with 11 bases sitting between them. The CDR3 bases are TGTGCCAGCCAAGACAAAAGCTATGGCTACACCTTC. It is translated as CASQDKSYGYTF.

As DNA, the CDR3 is TGTGCCAGCGGTGAGGGCTCCTATAATTCACCCCTCCACTTT. It is translated as CASGEGSYNSPLHF. The genes are TRBV19 and TRBJ1-6; D is uncertain. This CDR3 is built from 14 residues. The germline V and J ends were trimmed by 9 bases and 0 bases, with 9 bases remaining between them. Per the germline V gene, CDR1 is LNHDA and CDR2 is SQIVND (reference sequence). The variable domain in full, with the rest retrieved from reference TRBV19 and TRBJ1-6, is DGGITQSPKYLFRKEGQNVTLSCEQNLNHDAMYWYRQDPGQGLRLIYYSQIVNDFQKGDIAEGYSVSREKKESFPLTVTSAQKNPTAFYLCASGEGSYNSPLHFGNGTRLTVT.

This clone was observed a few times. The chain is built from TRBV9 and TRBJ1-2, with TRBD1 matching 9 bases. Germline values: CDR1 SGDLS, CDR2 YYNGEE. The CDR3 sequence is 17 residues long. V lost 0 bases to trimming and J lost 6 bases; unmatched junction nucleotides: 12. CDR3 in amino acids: CASSVAPGTGLLNGYTF. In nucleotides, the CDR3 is TGTGCCAGCAGCGTAGCCCCCGGGACAGGGTTGTTGAATGGCTACACCTTC.

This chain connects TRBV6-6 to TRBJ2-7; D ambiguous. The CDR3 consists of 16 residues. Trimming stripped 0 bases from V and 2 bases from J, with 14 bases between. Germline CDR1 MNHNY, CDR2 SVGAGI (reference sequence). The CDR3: CASSYSPSAIPYEQYF. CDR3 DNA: TGTGCCAGCAGTTACTCGCCCAGCGCTATCCCCTACGAGCAGTACTTC.

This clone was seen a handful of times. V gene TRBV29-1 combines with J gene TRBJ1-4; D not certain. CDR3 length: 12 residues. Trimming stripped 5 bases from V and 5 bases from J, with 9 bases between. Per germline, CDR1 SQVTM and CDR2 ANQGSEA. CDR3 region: CSVTQANEKLFF. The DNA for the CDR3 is TGCAGCGTTACCCAGGCCAATGAAAAACTGTTTTTT. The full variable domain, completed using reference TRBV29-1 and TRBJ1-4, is SAVISQKPSRDICQRGTSLTIQCQVDSQVTMMFWYRQQPGQSLTLIATANQGSEATYESGFVIDKFPISRPNLTFSTLTVSNMSPEDSSIYLCSVTQANEKLFFGSGTQLSVL.

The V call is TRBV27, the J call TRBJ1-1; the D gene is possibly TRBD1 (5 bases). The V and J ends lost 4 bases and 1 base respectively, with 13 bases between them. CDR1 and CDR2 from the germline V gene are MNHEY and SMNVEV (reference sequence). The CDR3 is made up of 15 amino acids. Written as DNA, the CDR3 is TGTGCCAGCAGTTACCGCAGGGACTCGAACACTGAAGCTTTCTTT. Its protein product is CASSYRRDSNTEAFF.

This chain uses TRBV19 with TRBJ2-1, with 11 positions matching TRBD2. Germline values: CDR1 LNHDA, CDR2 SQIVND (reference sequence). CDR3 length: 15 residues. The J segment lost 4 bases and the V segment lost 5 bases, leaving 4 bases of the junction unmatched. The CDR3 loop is CASSVSGGDYNEQFF. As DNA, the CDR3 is TGTGCCAGTAGTGTTAGCGGGGGGGATTACAATGAGCAGTTCTTC.

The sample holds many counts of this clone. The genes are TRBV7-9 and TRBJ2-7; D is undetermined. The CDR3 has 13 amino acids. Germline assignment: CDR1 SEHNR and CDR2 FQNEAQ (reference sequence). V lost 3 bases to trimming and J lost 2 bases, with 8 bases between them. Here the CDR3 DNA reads TGTGCCAGCAGCTTTCCAGGCCCCTACGAGCAGTACTTC. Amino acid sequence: CASSFPGPYEQYF.

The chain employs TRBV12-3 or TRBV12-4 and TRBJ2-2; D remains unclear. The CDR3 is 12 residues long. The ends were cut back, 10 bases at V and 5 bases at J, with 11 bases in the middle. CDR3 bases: TGTGCCAACGATTTCGGGACCGGGGAGCTGTTTTTT. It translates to CANDFGTGELFF.

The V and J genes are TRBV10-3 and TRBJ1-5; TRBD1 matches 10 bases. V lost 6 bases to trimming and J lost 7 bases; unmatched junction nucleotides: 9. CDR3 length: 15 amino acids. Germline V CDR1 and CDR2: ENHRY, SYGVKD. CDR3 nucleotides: TGTGCCATCAGCACAACGACAGGGGGCGAGCAGCCCCAGCATTTT. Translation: CAISTTTGGEQPQHF.

In DNA, the CDR3 is TGCAGTGCTAGTCCAACAGGAGCTGGGGCCAACGTCCTGACTTTC. Its translation is CSASPTGAGANVLTF. The rearrangement joins TRBV20-1 to TRBJ2-6, with TRBD1 as a possible D gene (5 bases). CDR3 size: 15 residues. Germline CDR1 and CDR2: DFQATT and SNEGSKA (reference sequence). The ends were cut back, 3 bases at V and 2 bases at J, with 11 bases in the middle.

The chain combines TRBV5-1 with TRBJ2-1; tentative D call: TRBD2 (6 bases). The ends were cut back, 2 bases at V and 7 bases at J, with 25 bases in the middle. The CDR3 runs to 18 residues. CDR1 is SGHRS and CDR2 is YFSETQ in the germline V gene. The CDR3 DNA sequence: TGCGCCAGCAGCTTTTACTTATTGGGACTCCCTGGTCTTAATGAGCAGTTCTTC. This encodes CASSFYLLGLPGLNEQFF. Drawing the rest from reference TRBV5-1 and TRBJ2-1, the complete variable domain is KAGVTQTPRYLIKTRGQQVTLSCSPISGHRSVSWYQQTPGQGLQFLFEYFSETQRNKGNFPGRFSGRQFSNSRSEMNVSTLELGDSALYLCASSFYLLGLPGLNEQFFGPGTRLTVL.

The CDR3 DNA reads as TGTGCCATCAGCGCTGGGGACAGGGGAAATCAGCCCCAGCATTTT. Encoded protein: CAISAGDRGNQPQHF. The chain employs TRBV10-3 and TRBJ1-5; 10 bases align to TRBD1. Germline CDR1 ENHRY, CDR2 SYGVKD. The CDR3 covers 15 residues. Trimming took 6 bases from V and 4 from J; bases not matched to a gene: 6.